This T cell receptor (beta chain) was observed in a study of kidney transplant recipient with SARS-CoV-2 infection. The CDR3 loop spans 15 amino acids. CDR1 is SEHNR and CDR2 is FQNEAQ in the germline V gene (reference sequence). In regard to this clonotype: A read error may explain this, as a much larger clone is one base away.

From the reads, TCRdb called clonotypes with MiXCR, one entry per CDR3 protein. This table has roughly 250,000 distinct CDR3 sequences, around 30% appearing once. The sequenced sample was a blood sample, obtained at baseline and between days 110 and 120 from a kidney transplant recipient. The sequence was obtained from a male patient aged 25-45 years who had COVID-19 and was a kidney transplant recipient. Part of the T cells may come from the graft donor. The V call is TRBV7-9, the J call TRBJ2-7; 13 nucleotides line up with TRBD2. The CDR3 DNA reads TGTGCCGGCAGCGCGGGACTAGCGGGAACCTACGAGCAGTACTTC. Amino acid sequence: CAGSAGLAGTYEQYF.